This is a list of T cell receptor beta chains from one sample in a study of glioma-infiltrating T cells. TCRdb re-called the multiplex PCR reads with MiXCR, one entry per CDR3 protein. Among 90,000 to 100,000 distinct CDR3 sequences listed, roughly 39% were seen once. The sample comprised glioma tissue, nonneoplastic brain tissue, or PBMCs (not recorded which). The receptors stem from a human donor with low-grade glioma or glioblastoma, undergoing nonglioma brain surgery, or in good health (not recorded which). CDR3s include the opening cysteine and the closing phenylalanine or tryptophan. The order of the fields is V gene, D gene, J gene, clone size, CDR3 protein, CDR3 DNA. D genes are given only for firm matches. Not all rows give a size; the values are once, few, many and, for expanded clones, a class.

V gene: TRBV10-2
D gene: TRBD1
J gene: TRBJ1-1
clone size: NA
CDR3 protein: CATRERTGGNTEAFF
CDR3 DNA: TGTGCCACCAGAGAGCGGACAGGGGGGAACACTGAAGCTTTCTTT

V gene: TRBV20-1
D gene: TRBD2
J gene: TRBJ2-7
clone size: NA
CDR3 protein: CSAPSGRAYEQYF
CDR3 DNA: TGCAGTGCCCCTAGCGGGAGGGCCTACGAGCAGTACTTC

V gene: TRBV6-1
D gene: NA
J gene: TRBJ2-6
clone size: many
CDR3 protein: CASSRDSYDGGANVLTF
CDR3 DNA: TGTGCCAGCAGTAGAGACAGCTACGATGGTGGGGCCAACGTCCTGACTTTC

V gene: TRBV14
D gene: NA
J gene: TRBJ1-1
clone size: many
CDR3 protein: CASSQAGLYTEAFF
CDR3 DNA: TGTGCCAGCAGCCAAGCGGGCCTATACACTGAAGCTTTCTTT

V gene: TRBV4-1
D gene: NA
J gene: TRBJ2-1
clone size: NA
CDR3 protein: CASSPWSSSPGEQFF
CDR3 DNA: TGCGCCAGCAGCCCCTGGAGCAGCTCCCCCGGTGAGCAGTTCTTC

V gene: TRBV6-2/TRBV6-3
D gene: NA
J gene: TRBJ1-4
clone size: NA
CDR3 protein: CAGSSGKVATNEKLFF
CDR3 DNA: TGTGCCGGCAGTTCAGGGAAAGTTGCAACTAATGAAAAACTGTTTTTC

V gene: TRBV19
D gene: NA
J gene: TRBJ2-4
clone size: many
CDR3 protein: CASSKTVAKNIQYF
CDR3 DNA: TGTGCCAGTAGTAAGACTGTAGCCAAAAACATTCAGTACTTC

V gene: TRBV20-1
D gene: TRBD1
J gene: TRBJ1-5
clone size: many
CDR3 protein: CSVKDREENQPQHF
CDR3 DNA: TGCAGTGTAAAAGACAGGGAGGAAAATCAGCCCCAGCATTTT

V gene: TRBV4-2
D gene: TRBD1
J gene: TRBJ2-5
clone size: many
CDR3 protein: CASSQGGTGDRETQYF
CDR3 DNA: TGTGCCAGCAGCCAAGGTGGGACAGGGGACCGAGAGACCCAGTACTTC

V gene: TRBV6-1
D gene: NA
J gene: TRBJ2-3
clone size: many
CDR3 protein: CASSPGTQTSTDTQYF
CDR3 DNA: TGTGCCAGCAGTCCCGGGACGCAGACTAGCACAGATACGCAGTATTTT

V gene: TRBV20-1
D gene: NA
J gene: TRBJ2-1
clone size: NA
CDR3 protein: CSARDKVSYEQFF
CDR3 DNA: TGCAGTGCTAGAGATAAGGTCTCCTACGAGCAGTTCTTC

V gene: TRBV6-1
D gene: NA
J gene: TRBJ2-5
clone size: NA
CDR3 protein: CASGPPKETQYF
CDR3 DNA: TGTGCCAGCGGTCCCCCAAAAGAGACCCAGTACTTC

V gene: TRBV19
D gene: NA
J gene: TRBJ2-7
clone size: many
CDR3 protein: CASSILLSYEQYF
CDR3 DNA: TGTGCCAGTAGTATTCTCCTTTCCTACGAGCAGTACTTC

V gene: TRBV19
D gene: NA
J gene: TRBJ2-5
clone size: NA
CDR3 protein: CASRSGETQYF
CDR3 DNA: TGTGCCAGTAGATCAGGAGAGACCCAGTACTTC

V gene: TRBV9
D gene: NA
J gene: TRBJ2-3
clone size: NA
CDR3 protein: CASSGIRGYGGGDTQYF
CDR3 DNA: TGTGCCAGCAGCGGCATCCGGGGCTATGGGGGAGGAGATACGCAGTATTTT

V gene: TRBV6-2/TRBV6-3
D gene: NA
J gene: TRBJ1-2
clone size: many
CDR3 protein: CASAKDSYGYTF
CDR3 DNA: TGTGCCAGCGCCAAGGACAGTTATGGCTACACCTTC

V gene: TRBV28
D gene: NA
J gene: TRBJ2-7
clone size: NA
CDR3 protein: CASSTISDREGDTQYF
CDR3 DNA: TGTGCCAGCAGTACCATATCGGACAGGGAGGGGGATACGCAGTACTTC

V gene: TRBV4-1
D gene: TRBD2
J gene: TRBJ2-7
clone size: once
CDR3 protein: CASSQRLAGGPDVRDEQYF
CDR3 DNA: TGCGCCAGCAGCCAACGACTAGCGGGGGGGCCGGACGTTCGGGACGAGCAGTACTTC

V gene: TRBV9
D gene: NA
J gene: TRBJ2-3
clone size: many
CDR3 protein: CASSVEARTDTQYF
CDR3 DNA: TGTGCCAGCAGCGTAGAAGCACGGACAGATACGCAGTATTTT

V gene: TRBV6-2/TRBV6-3
D gene: TRBD1
J gene: TRBJ2-2
clone size: many
CDR3 protein: CASRDRVSGELFF
CDR3 DNA: TGTGCCAGCAGGGACAGGGTGAGCGGGGAGCTGTTTTTT

V gene: TRBV2
D gene: NA
J gene: TRBJ1-1
clone size: many
CDR3 protein: CASSQGGDTEAFF
CDR3 DNA: TGTGCCAGCAGTCAAGGGGGGGACACTGAAGCTTTCTTT

V gene: TRBV6-2/TRBV6-3
D gene: NA
J gene: TRBJ2-1
clone size: many
CDR3 protein: CASSPTANEQFF
CDR3 DNA: TGTGCCAGCAGCCCTACAGCAAATGAGCAGTTCTTC

V gene: TRBV7-2
D gene: TRBD2
J gene: TRBJ2-5
clone size: many
CDR3 protein: CASSPTQGLGGGETQYF
CDR3 DNA: TGTGCCAGCAGCCCCACCCAGGGGCTCGGGGGGGGAGAGACCCAGTACTTC

V gene: TRBV28
D gene: TRBD2
J gene: TRBJ2-1
clone size: NA
CDR3 protein: CASSPGGSYNEQFF
CDR3 DNA: TGTGCCAGCAGTCCGGGGGGTTCCTACAATGAGCAGTTCTTC

V gene: TRBV5-1
D gene: NA
J gene: TRBJ1-2
clone size: many
CDR3 protein: CASSGGYVSGDGYTF
CDR3 DNA: TGCGCCAGCAGCGGAGGGTATGTCTCAGGGGATGGCTACACCTTC

V gene: TRBV10-3
D gene: TRBD2
J gene: TRBJ2-7
clone size: many
CDR3 protein: CAISETGTSGASYEQYF
CDR3 DNA: TGTGCCATCAGTGAGACCGGGACTAGCGGGGCCTCCTACGAGCAGTACTTC

V gene: TRBV6-2/TRBV6-3
D gene: NA
J gene: TRBJ2-2
clone size: medium-sized
CDR3 protein: CASKTPIASTGELFF
CDR3 DNA: TGTGCCAGCAAGACTCCCATCGCAAGCACCGGGGAGCTGTTTTTT

V gene: TRBV10-3
D gene: NA
J gene: TRBJ2-6
clone size: many
CDR3 protein: CATGASGLRGANVLTF
CDR3 DNA: TGTGCCACTGGAGCCAGCGGGTTAAGAGGGGCCAACGTCCTGACTTTC

V gene: TRBV6-1
D gene: NA
J gene: TRBJ2-1
clone size: once
CDR3 protein: CASSEEVGTAFTPTDTQFF
CDR3 DNA: TGTGCCAGCAGTGAAGAAGTTGGTACAGCCTTTACCCCCACAGATACGCAGTTCTTC

V gene: TRBV7-2
D gene: NA
J gene: TRBJ1-3
clone size: NA
CDR3 protein: CASNQNSGNTIYF
CDR3 DNA: TGTGCCAGCAACCAGAACTCTGGAAACACCATATATTTT

V gene: TRBV7-9
D gene: TRBD2
J gene: TRBJ2-3
clone size: many
CDR3 protein: CASSTRTSGGDWSTDTQYF
CDR3 DNA: TGTGCCAGCAGCACCAGGACTAGCGGGGGGGATTGGAGCACAGATACGCAGTATTTT

V gene: TRBV5-4
D gene: TRBD1
J gene: TRBJ1-6
clone size: NA
CDR3 protein: CASSGDRASPYNSPLHF
CDR3 DNA: TGTGCCAGCAGCGGGGACAGGGCGAGCCCCTATAATTCACCCCTCCACTTT

V gene: TRBV20-1
D gene: NA
J gene: TRBJ2-1
clone size: NA
CDR3 protein: CSDRGSQAYNEQFF
CDR3 DNA: TGCAGTGATAGAGGCAGCCAAGCCTACAATGAGCAGTTCTTC

V gene: TRBV29-1
D gene: TRBD2
J gene: TRBJ2-1
clone size: NA
CDR3 protein: CSVRGRSGSSGEQFF
CDR3 DNA: TGCAGCGTGCGTGGAAGGAGCGGGAGTAGCGGTGAGCAGTTCTTC

V gene: TRBV25-1
D gene: TRBD1
J gene: TRBJ2-3
clone size: NA
CDR3 protein: CASSLHGTGNGLDTQYF
CDR3 DNA: TGTGCCAGCAGTTTGCACGGGACAGGGAATGGGCTAGATACGCAGTATTTC

V gene: TRBV27
D gene: NA
J gene: TRBJ1-1
clone size: many
CDR3 protein: CASRRESRSTEAFF
CDR3 DNA: TGTGCCAGCAGGAGGGAGAGCAGGAGCACTGAAGCTTTCTTT

V gene: TRBV6-6
D gene: NA
J gene: TRBJ1-1
clone size: NA
CDR3 protein: CAISSALYTEAFF
CDR3 DNA: TGTGCCATCAGTTCAGCCCTGTACACTGAAGCTTTCTTT

V gene: TRBV6-1
D gene: NA
J gene: TRBJ1-5
clone size: many
CDR3 protein: CASSYDRTNQPQHF
CDR3 DNA: TGTGCCAGCAGCTATGACAGAACCAATCAGCCCCAGCATTTT

V gene: TRBV4-2
D gene: TRBD1
J gene: TRBJ1-3
clone size: NA
CDR3 protein: CASSEEPRGASPGNTIYF
CDR3 DNA: TGTGCCAGCAGCGAAGAACCCAGGGGGGCCAGCCCTGGAAACACCATATATTTT

V gene: TRBV27
D gene: NA
J gene: TRBJ1-4
clone size: many
CDR3 protein: CASSSYPYSPTGEKLFF
CDR3 DNA: TGTGCCAGCAGTTCCTACCCGTACAGCCCCACGGGTGAAAAACTGTTTTTT

V gene: TRBV20-1
D gene: NA
J gene: TRBJ1-2
clone size: few
CDR3 protein: CSARLGTNSQTYGYTF
CDR3 DNA: TGCAGTGCTAGACTGGGGACTAATTCCCAGACTTATGGCTACACCTTC

V gene: TRBV28
D gene: TRBD1
J gene: TRBJ2-7
clone size: many
CDR3 protein: CASSHRGDPYEQYF
CDR3 DNA: TGTGCCAGCAGCCACAGGGGTGACCCCTACGAGCAGTACTTC

V gene: TRBV29-1
D gene: NA
J gene: TRBJ2-1
clone size: NA
CDR3 protein: CSVEGRYNGQFF
CDR3 DNA: TGCAGCGTTGAAGGGCGATACAATGGGCAGTTCTTC

V gene: TRBV27
D gene: NA
J gene: TRBJ2-7
clone size: many
CDR3 protein: CASSRYGGPLSYEQYF
CDR3 DNA: TGTGCCAGCAGTAGGTACGGAGGCCCCCTCTCCTACGAGCAGTACTTC

V gene: TRBV2
D gene: TRBD1
J gene: TRBJ1-5
clone size: NA
CDR3 protein: CASSLDRDGGQTRHF
CDR3 DNA: TGTGCCAGCAGTCTGGACAGGGATGGTGGTCAGACCCGGCATTTT

V gene: TRBV7-6
D gene: TRBD1
J gene: TRBJ2-7
clone size: many
CDR3 protein: CASGEGDREYEQYF
CDR3 DNA: TGTGCCAGCGGCGAGGGGGACAGGGAGTACGAGCAGTACTTC

V gene: TRBV20-1
D gene: TRBD2
J gene: TRBJ2-7
clone size: NA
CDR3 protein: CSARGRLAGTYEQYF
CDR3 DNA: TGCAGTGCTCGAGGGCGACTAGCGGGAACCTACGAGCAGTACTTC

V gene: TRBV3-1
D gene: TRBD1
J gene: TRBJ1-4
clone size: many
CDR3 protein: CASSQPTGPTNEKLFF
CDR3 DNA: TGTGCCAGCAGCCAGCCGACAGGGCCAACTAATGAAAAACTGTTTTTT

V gene: TRBV9
D gene: NA
J gene: TRBJ2-3
clone size: few
CDR3 protein: CASNDRGPETQYF
CDR3 DNA: TGTGCCAGCAACGACCGGGGGCCGGAGACGCAGTATTTT

V gene: TRBV6-1
D gene: TRBD1
J gene: TRBJ2-7
clone size: many
CDR3 protein: CASRGTGGQSSYEQYF
CDR3 DNA: TGTGCCAGCAGGGGGACAGGGGGACAGAGCTCCTACGAGCAGTACTTC

V gene: TRBV29-1
D gene: TRBD1
J gene: TRBJ1-2
clone size: few
CDR3 protein: CSVIKRQGSGYTF
CDR3 DNA: TGCAGCGTTATAAAGCGACAGGGGAGCGGCTACACCTTC

V gene: TRBV7-8
D gene: NA
J gene: TRBJ1-4
clone size: many
CDR3 protein: CASSPDSGHEKLFF
CDR3 DNA: TGTGCCAGCAGCCCCGACAGCGGGCACGAAAAACTGTTTTTT

V gene: TRBV6-2/TRBV6-3
D gene: TRBD2
J gene: TRBJ2-3
clone size: NA
CDR3 protein: CASQLAGPRGTDTQYF
CDR3 DNA: TGTGCCAGCCAACTAGCGGGCCCCAGAGGCACAGATACGCAGTATTTT